This paragraph reports one TCR beta chain. Its antigen specificity is not known. Per-base quality was not reported, and no clone a single base away is much larger than it. TCRbeta CDR3 regions were amplified from genomic DNA using the immunoSEQ Assay, a bias-controlled multiplex PCR. As for how the authors treated the data: Within the assay, amplification of reference gene primers was used to estimate how many nucleated cells each sample contained. To quantify the absolute abundance of each unique TCRbeta CDR3 rearrangement, sequence reads were collapsed and filtered. For each sample, productive Simpson clonality was calculated by taking the square root of Simpson's diversity index across productive rearrangements. TCRdb re-hosts the immuneACCESS table, in-frame sequences only. Its copies lack some clones; in the studies checked, an unresolved V gene accounts for under half of them, and the cause for the rest is not known. From that table come the V and J calls and clone size; the DNA was used to work out D and trimming. Present in this sample are over 60,000 clones, approximately 92% of which were seen just once. 5% to 7% of the sample rests with the top ten.

This specimen comes from a study of blood T cell repertoires in COVID-19 (dated by TCRdb to the early 2020s). Regarding the complete study: The collaborator samples originated in the United States, Italy and Spain and spanned the acute and convalescent phases of COVID-19. The prospective study material was composed of cDNA or gDNA derived from T cells, B-cell-depleted T cells, or PBMCs. Subjects who had been exposed to COVID-19, were actively infected with it, or had recovered from it provided the deeply sampled blood TCRbeta repertoires that made up the dataset. The repertoires were released in a freely available public database meant as a resource for research on the immune response to SARS-CoV-2. Samples came from the ongoing ImmuneRACE study (first 160 participants) plus 1,254 subjects from 6 global collaborators. Sample metadata almost always included a de-identified subject ID, COVID-19 status, age in years and sex. Where HLA class I and class II types were available, the types were taken from metadata supplied by the sample provider, not from assay-based typing. What the authors observed across the whole study: How much clinical and demographic metadata was included differed by source and by participant, and the metadata was provided uncurated.

Each collaborating institution followed its own protocols to collect whole blood in K2EDTA tubes. For TCRbeta analysis, collaborators shipped samples as frozen whole blood, isolated PBMCs, or DNA extracted from either of those sample types. Inclusive of the bounding cysteine and phenylalanine, the CDR3 is 14 residues long. CDR3 DNA only is kept here, 42 bases in frame from base 1. CDR1 is given as LNHDA and CDR2 as SQIVND, both from the germline V gene (reference sequence). Relative to germline, V is missing 5 bases and J is missing 2 bases, with 4 bases of the junction outside any gene match. This chain is built from TRBV19 and TRBJ2-7, and 9 junctional nucleotides match TRBD1. The sequenced sample consisted of peripheral blood. This receptor was taken from a human donor in a cohort sampled during active COVID-19. The sequenced DNA: TGTGCCAGTAGTCCGGGACAGGGTCCCTACGAGCAGTACTTC. It specifies CASSPGQGPYEQYF.